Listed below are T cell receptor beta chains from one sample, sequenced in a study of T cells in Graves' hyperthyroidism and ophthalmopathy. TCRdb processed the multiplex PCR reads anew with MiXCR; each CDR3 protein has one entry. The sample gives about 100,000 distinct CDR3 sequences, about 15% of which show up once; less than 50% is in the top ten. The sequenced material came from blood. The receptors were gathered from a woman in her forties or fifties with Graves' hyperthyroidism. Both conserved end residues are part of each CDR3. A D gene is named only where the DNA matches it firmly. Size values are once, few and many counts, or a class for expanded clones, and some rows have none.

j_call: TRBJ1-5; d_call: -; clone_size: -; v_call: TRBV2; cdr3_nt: TGTGCCAGCAGTGAAGCGGTAAACTCGCCCCAGCATTTT; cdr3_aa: CASSEAVNSPQHF
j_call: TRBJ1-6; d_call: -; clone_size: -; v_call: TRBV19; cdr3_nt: TGTGCCAGTAGTGACATCGATAATTCACCCCTCCACTTT; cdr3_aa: CASSDIDNSPLHF
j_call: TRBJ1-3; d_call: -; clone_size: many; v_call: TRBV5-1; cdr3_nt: TGCGCCAGCAGCGGGGGATCCTCTGGAAACACCATATATTTT; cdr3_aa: CASSGGSSGNTIYF
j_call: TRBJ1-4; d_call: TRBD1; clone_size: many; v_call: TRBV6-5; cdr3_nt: TGTGCCAGCAGTTACGATGGTAGGGGGCGGGTTGAAAAACTGTTTTTT; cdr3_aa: CASSYDGRGRVEKLFF
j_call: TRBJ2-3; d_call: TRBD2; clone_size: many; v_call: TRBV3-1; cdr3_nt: TGTGCCAGCAGTCACGGGACTAATCAAGCAGATACGCAGTATTTT; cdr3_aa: CASSHGTNQADTQYF
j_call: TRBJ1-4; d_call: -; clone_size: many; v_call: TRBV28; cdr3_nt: TGTGCCAGCAGTTTGGGAGGGTACTATGAAAAACTGTTTTTT; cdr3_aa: CASSLGGYYEKLFF
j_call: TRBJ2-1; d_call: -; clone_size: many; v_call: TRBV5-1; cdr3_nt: TGCGCCAGCAGCTTGGCCAATGAGCAGTTCTTC; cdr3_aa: CASSLANEQFF
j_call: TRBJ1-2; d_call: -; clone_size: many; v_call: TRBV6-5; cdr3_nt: TGTGCCAGCAGTTATAGTAGCTTTAGCTACACCTTC; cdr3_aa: CASSYSSFSYTF
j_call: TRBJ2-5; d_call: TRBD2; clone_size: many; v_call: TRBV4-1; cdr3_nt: TGCGCCAGCAGCCTTTTAGGACTAGCGGGAGTAGAGACCCAGTACTTC; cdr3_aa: CASSLLGLAGVETQYF
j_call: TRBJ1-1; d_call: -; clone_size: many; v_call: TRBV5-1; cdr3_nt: TGCGCCAGCAGCACGACTCAGACGGCAGAAGCTTTCTTT; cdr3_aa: CASSTTQTAEAFF
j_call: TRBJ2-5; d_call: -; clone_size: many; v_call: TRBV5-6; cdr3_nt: TGTGCCAGCAGCTTTGGGGCAGAAGAGACCCAGTACTTC; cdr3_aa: CASSFGAEETQYF
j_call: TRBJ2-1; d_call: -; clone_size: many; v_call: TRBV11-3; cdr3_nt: TGTGCCAGCAGCTTAGATCCGCTGAATGAGCAGTTCTTC; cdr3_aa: CASSLDPLNEQFF
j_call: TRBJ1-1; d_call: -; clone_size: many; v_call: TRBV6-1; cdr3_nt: TGTGCCAGCAGACCTAATTGGGTTTTCACTGAAGCTTTCTTT; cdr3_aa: CASRPNWVFTEAFF
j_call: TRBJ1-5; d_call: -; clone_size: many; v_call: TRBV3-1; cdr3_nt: TGTGCCAGCAGCCAAGAGGGGCAGCCCCAGCATTTT; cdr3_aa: CASSQEGQPQHF
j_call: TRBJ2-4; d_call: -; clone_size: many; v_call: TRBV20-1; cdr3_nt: TGCAGTGCTAGGTATTGGGACCCTCCCGGGTCCATTCAGTACTTC; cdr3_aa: CSARYWDPPGSIQYF
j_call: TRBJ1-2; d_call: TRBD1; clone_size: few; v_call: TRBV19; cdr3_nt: TGTGCCAGTAGTTCCGGACAGGGTCAAATCTATGGCTACACCTTC; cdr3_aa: CASSSGQGQIYGYTF
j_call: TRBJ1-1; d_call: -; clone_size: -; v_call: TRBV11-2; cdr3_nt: TGTGCCAGCAGCCCCCAGTCGAACACTGAAGCTTTCTTT; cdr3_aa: CASSPQSNTEAFF
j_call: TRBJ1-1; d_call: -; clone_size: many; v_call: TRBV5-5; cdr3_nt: TGTGCCAGCAGCTTTTCAGTGAACACTGAAGCTTTCTTT; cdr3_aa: CASSFSVNTEAFF
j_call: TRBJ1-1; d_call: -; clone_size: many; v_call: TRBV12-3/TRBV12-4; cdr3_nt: TGTGCCAGCAGTCCTACAGGGAGGTCCACTGAAGCTTTCTTT; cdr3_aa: CASSPTGRSTEAFF
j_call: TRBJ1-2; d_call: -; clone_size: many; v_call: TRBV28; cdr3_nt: TGTGCCAGCAGTACTAGGACCGATGCTTATGGCTACACCTTC; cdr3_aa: CASSTRTDAYGYTF
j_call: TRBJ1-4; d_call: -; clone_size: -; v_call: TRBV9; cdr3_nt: TGTGCCAGCAGCGTACTATTAGTCGGGGCAGGGGCCCCAACTAATGAAAAACTGTTTTTT; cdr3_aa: CASSVLLVGAGAPTNEKLFF
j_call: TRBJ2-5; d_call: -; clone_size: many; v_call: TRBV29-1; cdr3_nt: TGCAGCGTTACGCTCTCCGGGACAGAGACCCAGTACTTC; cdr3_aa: CSVTLSGTETQYF
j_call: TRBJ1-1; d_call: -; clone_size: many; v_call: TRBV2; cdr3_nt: TGTGCCAGCAGGGCAATGAACACTGAAGCTTTCTTT; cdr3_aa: CASRAMNTEAFF
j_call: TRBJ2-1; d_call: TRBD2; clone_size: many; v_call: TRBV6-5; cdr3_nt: TGTGCCAGCAGTTATCAGTCTCGGGGAAACCGCGGGACTACGGCCTACAATGAGCAGTTCTTC; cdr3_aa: CASSYQSRGNRGTTAYNEQFF
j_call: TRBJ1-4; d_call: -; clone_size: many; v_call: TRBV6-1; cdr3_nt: TGTGCCAGCAGTGAGACAGGCCTGACTAATGAAAAACTGTTTTTT; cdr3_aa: CASSETGLTNEKLFF
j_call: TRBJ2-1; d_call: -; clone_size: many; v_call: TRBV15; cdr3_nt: TGTGCCACCAGCAGAAGTACAGGGGAGCAGTTCTTC; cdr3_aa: CATSRSTGEQFF
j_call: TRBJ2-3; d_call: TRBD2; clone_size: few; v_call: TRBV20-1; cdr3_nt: TGCAGTGCTAGCGGTCTAGCGGAGGTCACAGATACGCAGTATTTT; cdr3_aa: CSASGLAEVTDTQYF
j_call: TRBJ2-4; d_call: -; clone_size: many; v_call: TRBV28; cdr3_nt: TGTGCCAGCACAAGGGGGGGATCAAACATTCAGTACTTC; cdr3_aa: CASTRGGSNIQYF
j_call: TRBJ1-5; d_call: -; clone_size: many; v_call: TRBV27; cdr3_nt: TGTGCCAGCAGTTCCGGACAGCGGTTTCAGCCCCAGCATTTT; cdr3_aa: CASSSGQRFQPQHF
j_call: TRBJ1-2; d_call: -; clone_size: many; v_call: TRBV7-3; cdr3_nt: TGTGCCAGCAGCCCGGGGCAGGGCAACTATGGCTACACCTTC; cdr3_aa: CASSPGQGNYGYTF
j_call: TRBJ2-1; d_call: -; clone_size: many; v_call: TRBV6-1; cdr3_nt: TGTGCCAGCAGTTTTCAACATACCGGGACGACCAATGAGCAGTTCTTC; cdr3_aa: CASSFQHTGTTNEQFF
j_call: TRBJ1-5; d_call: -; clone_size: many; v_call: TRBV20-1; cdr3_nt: TGCAGTGCTAGAGATAGCCATGGGCAGCCCCAGCATTTT; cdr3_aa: CSARDSHGQPQHF
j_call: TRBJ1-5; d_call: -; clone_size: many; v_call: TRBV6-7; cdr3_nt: TGTGCCAGCAGTTACTCGGGCAACCGGGACAACAACAATCAGCCCCAGCATTTT; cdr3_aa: CASSYSGNRDNNNQPQHF
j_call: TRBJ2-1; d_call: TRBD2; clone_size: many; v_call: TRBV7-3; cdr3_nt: TGTGCCAGCAGCTTAGGACTAGCGTCCTACAATGAGCAGTTCTTC; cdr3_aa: CASSLGLASYNEQFF
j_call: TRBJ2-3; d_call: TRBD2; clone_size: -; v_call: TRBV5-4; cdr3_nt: TGTGCCAGCAGCTTGAGTGTGGGAGGGCCAGATACGCAGTATTTT; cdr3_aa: CASSLSVGGPDTQYF
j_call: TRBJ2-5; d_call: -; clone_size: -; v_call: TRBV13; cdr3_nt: TGTGCCAGCAGCTACCGACTAGACCAAGAGACCCAGTACTTC; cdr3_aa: CASSYRLDQETQYF
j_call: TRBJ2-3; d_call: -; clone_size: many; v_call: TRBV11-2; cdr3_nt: TGTGCCAGCAGCTTTGGACGGGGCCCAGATACGCAGTATTTT; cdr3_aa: CASSFGRGPDTQYF
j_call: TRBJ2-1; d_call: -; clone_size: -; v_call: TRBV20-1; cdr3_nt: TGCAGTGCTAGAGATCTTCAGTTCTTC; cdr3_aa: CSARDLQFF
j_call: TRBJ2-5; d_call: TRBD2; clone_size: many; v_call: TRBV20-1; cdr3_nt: TGCAGTGCTGAAACGGGACTAGCGGGAGGGGTAGAGACCCAGTACTTC; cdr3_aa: CSAETGLAGGVETQYF
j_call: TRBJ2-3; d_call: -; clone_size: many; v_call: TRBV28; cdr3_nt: TGTGCCAGCAGTTTACGATCCGGGCTCACAGATACGCAGTATTTT; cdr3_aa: CASSLRSGLTDTQYF
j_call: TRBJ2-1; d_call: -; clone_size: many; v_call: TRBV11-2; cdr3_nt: TGTGCCAGCAGCGCTAACCGTGATGAGCAGTTCTTC; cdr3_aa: CASSANRDEQFF
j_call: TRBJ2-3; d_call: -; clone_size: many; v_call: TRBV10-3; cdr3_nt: TGTGCCATCAGCATTCTTCTAGCGAGAGGCACAGATACGCAGTATTTT; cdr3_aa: CAISILLARGTDTQYF
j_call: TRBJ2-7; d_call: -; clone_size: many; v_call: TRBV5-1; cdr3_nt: TGCGCCAGCAGCTTGGGACAACAGTACGAGCAGTACTTC; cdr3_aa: CASSLGQQYEQYF
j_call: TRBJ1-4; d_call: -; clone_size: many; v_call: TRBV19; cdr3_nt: TGTGCCAGTACTACGGGCGTCGGGGGAAAACTGTTTTTT; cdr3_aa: CASTTGVGGKLFF
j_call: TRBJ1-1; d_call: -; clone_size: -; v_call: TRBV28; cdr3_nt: TGTGCCAGCAGCCACAGATCTCGGGGAAACACTGAAGCTTTCTTT; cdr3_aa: CASSHRSRGNTEAFF